The entry below describes one TCR beta chain. Germline assignment: CDR1 LGHNA and CDR2 YNFKEQ. The CDR3 is made up of 17 amino acids. J gave up 5 bases and V 0 bases, and 11 bases lay outside the gene matches. This record comes from a study of T cell changes during pregnancy in multiple sclerosis. The protocol was immunoSEQ multiplex PCR, while the TCRdb copy is restricted to in-frame clones and leaves out a portion. Of under 80,000 clones listed, about 90% are singletons. This TCR came from a female donor with multiple sclerosis, enrolled in a pregnancy study. This rearrangement joins TRBV4-2 to TRBJ2-5; TRBD2 matches at 8 bases. Here the sequenced sample was CD4+ T cells from peripheral blood mononuclear cells, taken in the second trimester of pregnancy. DNA of the CDR3: TGTGCCAGCAGCCAAGAAACGGGCGGGACTAGTGGGGAGACCCAGTACTTC. This translates into CASSQETGGTSGETQYF.